The 10 T cell receptor beta chains below come from one sample, sequenced in a study of blood T cell repertoires in COVID-19. Repertoires were generated with immunoSEQ multiplex PCR, while TCRdb's copy carries only in-frame clones and drops some. The data show approximately 230,000 clones, about nine tenths seen once. The specimen sequenced was PBMCs or T cells enriched from blood (not recorded which). These receptors were taken from a middle-aged man who had recovered from COVID-19.

J is TRBJ2-5 and V is TRBV19; TRBD1 matches 7 bases. The CDR3 consists of 16 residues. The junction had 10 bases not matched to a gene; V was cut back by 4 bases and J by 2 bases. Germline CDR1 is LNHDA and CDR2 is SQIVND (reference sequence). The chain's CDR3 is CASSTNLGTVQETQYF. CDR3 coding DNA: TGTGCCAGTAGTACTAACCTAGGGACAGTTCAAGAGACCCAGTACTTC.

CDR3 nucleotide sequence: TGCAGCGCTCCTTTACAGGGGTTAACTGAAGCTTTCTTT. Its protein is CSAPLQGLTEAFF. This chain uses TRBV29-1 with TRBJ1-1; TRBD1 matches at 7 bases. The CDR3 consists of 13 residues. With 7 bases clipped from V and 5 bases from J, the junction kept 10 bases outside the gene matches. CDR1 and CDR2 (germline): SQVTM, ANQGSEA. The entire variable domain, with the rest obtained from reference TRBV29-1 and TRBJ1-1, is as follows: SAVISQKPSRDICQRGTSLTIQCQVDSQVTMMFWYRQQPGQSLTLIATANQGSEATYESGFVIDKFPISRPNLTFSTLTVSNMSPEDSSIYLCSAPLQGLTEAFFGQGTRLTVV.

This sequence joins TRBV7-9 and TRBJ1-2; 7 bases line up with TRBD1. The CDR3 loop spans 13 amino acids. The V gene end was trimmed by 5 bases and the J gene end by 12 bases; junction bases not matched to a gene: 12. The germline V gene has CDR1 SEHNR and CDR2 FQNEAQ (reference sequence). The chain's CDR3 is CASSLPGTVRDTF. In DNA, the CDR3 is TGTGCCAGCAGCCTCCCGGGGACAGTGAGAGACACCTTC. The full variable domain, rest sourced from reference TRBV7-9 and TRBJ1-2, is DTGVSQNPRHKITKRGQNVTFRCDPISEHNRLYWYRQTLGQGPEFLTYFQNEAQLEKSRLLSDRFSAERPKGSFSTLEIQRTEQGDSAMYLCASSLPGTVRDTFGSGTRLTVV.

V is TRBV19 and J is TRBJ1-1; no definite D call. Germline CDR1 LNHDA, CDR2 SQIVND (reference sequence). CDR3 length equals 12 residues. V was clipped by 9 bases and J by 4 bases, with 12 bases between them. This chain's CDR3 is CASLAQSTEAFF. The CDR3, as DNA: TGTGCCAGCCTAGCCCAGAGCACTGAAGCTTTCTTT.

This chain uses TRBV21-1 with TRBJ2-5; the D call of TRBD2 is as the table states it, not checked on the DNA. TRBV21-1 is described as a pseudogene. The CDR3 is 17 amino acids. CDR3 amino acids: CASSKSSSGRERETQYF. CDR3 coding DNA: TGTGCCAGCAGCAAGTCTTCTAGCGGGAGGGAGCGGGAGACCCAGTACTTC.

V gene TRBV18 combines with J gene TRBJ1-3; tentatively, D is TRBD1 (5 bases). The V end was cut by 3 bases, the J end by 0 bases, with 9 bases between. Germline-derived CDR1 and CDR2 are KGHSH and LQKENI. The CDR3 has 15 amino acids. DNA for the CDR3: TGTGCCAGCTCACCGGCAGGGCGCTCTGGAAACACCATATATTTT. Translated: CASSPAGRSGNTIYF.

The rearrangement links TRBV2 to TRBJ1-5, with D maybe TRBD1 (6 bases). CDR3 length: 13 amino acids. Germline lookup yields CDR1 SNHLY and CDR2 FYNNEI. Trimming took 11 bases from V and 0 from J, leaving 11 bases between them. DNA for the CDR3: TGTGCCGTCCACAGGGATAGCAATCAGCCCCAGCATTTT. This translates into CAVHRDSNQPQHF.

This clone has only one observation. The chain joins TRBV19 to TRBJ2-7, with a weak D call TRBD2 (5 bases). This CDR3 contains 11 residues. V was pared by 9 bases and J by 2 bases, with 8 bases between. Per the germline V gene, CDR1 is LNHDA and CDR2 is SQIVND (reference sequence). The CDR3 bases are TGTGCCAGAAGAGGGACCTACGAGCAGTACTTC. Encoded protein: CARRGTYEQYF.

Comments on this clone: The same CDR3 also results from other DNA sequences found in this sample. This CDR3 reads CASSLTGDQPQHF. CDR3 DNA: TGTGCCAGCAGTTTAACAGGGGATCAGCCCCAGCATTTT. V usage is TRBV12-3 or TRBV12-4 and J usage is TRBJ1-5, with 7 bases aligning to TRBD1. This CDR3 is built from 13 residues. With 2 bases clipped from V and 5 bases from J, the junction kept 0 bases outside the gene matches.

This chain joins TRBV7-9 and TRBJ1-3; perhaps TRBD1 as D (5 bases). Trimming pared 5 bases from V and 4 bases from J, leaving 15 bases between. Per the germline V gene, CDR1 is SEHNR and CDR2 is FQNEAQ (reference sequence). This CDR3 comprises 15 residues. CDR3 amino acids: CASSHPQGTGNTIYF. The DNA of the CDR3 is TGTGCCAGCAGCCATCCTCAGGGTACAGGAAACACCATATATTTT.